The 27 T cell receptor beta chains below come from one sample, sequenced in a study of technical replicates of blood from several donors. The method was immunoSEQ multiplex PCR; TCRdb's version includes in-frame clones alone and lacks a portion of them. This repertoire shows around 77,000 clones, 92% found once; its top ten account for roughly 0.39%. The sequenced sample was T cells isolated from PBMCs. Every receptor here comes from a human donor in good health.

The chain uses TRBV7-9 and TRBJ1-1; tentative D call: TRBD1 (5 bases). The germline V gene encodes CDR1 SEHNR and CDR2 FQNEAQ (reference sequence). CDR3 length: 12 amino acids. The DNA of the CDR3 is TGTGCATCCCGAAGGGGGAACACTGAAGCTTTCTTT. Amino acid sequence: CASRRGNTEAFF.

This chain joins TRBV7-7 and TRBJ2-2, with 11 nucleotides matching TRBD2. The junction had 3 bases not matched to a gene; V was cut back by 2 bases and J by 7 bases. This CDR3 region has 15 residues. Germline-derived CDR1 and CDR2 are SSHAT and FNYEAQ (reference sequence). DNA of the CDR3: TGTGCCAGCAGCTTACTAGCGGGAGGTGTCGGGGAGCTGTTTTTT. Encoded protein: CASSLLAGGVGELFF. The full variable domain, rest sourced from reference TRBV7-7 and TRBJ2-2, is GAGVSQSPRYKVTKRGQDVTLRCDPISSHATLYWYQQALGQGPEFLTYFNYEAQPDKSGLPSDRFSAERPEGSISTLTIQRTEQRDSAMYRCASSLLAGGVGELFFGEGSRLTVL.

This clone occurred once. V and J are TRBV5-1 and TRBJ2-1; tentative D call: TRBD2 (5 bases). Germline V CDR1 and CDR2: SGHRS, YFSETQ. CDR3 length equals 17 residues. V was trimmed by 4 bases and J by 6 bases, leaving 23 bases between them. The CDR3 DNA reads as TGCGCCAGCAGCCTTTCAAGTGTCGGAGGCCCCGGCAATGAGCAGTTCTTC. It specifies CASSLSSVGGPGNEQFF.

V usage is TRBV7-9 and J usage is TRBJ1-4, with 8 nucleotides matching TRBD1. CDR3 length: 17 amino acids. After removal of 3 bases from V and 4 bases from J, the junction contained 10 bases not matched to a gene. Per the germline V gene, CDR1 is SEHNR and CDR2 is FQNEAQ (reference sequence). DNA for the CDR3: TGTGCCAGCAGCTTGTACTACAGGGACAGGCGTAATGAAAAACTGTTTTTT. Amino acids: CASSLYYRDRRNEKLFF.

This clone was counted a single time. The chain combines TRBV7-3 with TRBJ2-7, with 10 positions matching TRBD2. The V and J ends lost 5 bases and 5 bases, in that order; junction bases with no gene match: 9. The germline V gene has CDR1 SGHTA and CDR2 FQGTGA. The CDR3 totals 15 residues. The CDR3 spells CASSPTLAGVDEQYF. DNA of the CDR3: TGTGCCAGCAGCCCGACCCTAGCGGGAGTCGACGAGCAGTACTTC.

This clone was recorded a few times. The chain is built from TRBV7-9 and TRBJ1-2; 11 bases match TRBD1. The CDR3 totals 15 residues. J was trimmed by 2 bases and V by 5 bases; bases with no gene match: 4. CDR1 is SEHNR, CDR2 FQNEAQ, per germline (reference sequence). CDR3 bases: TGTGCCAGCAGCCACGGACAGGGGGCGAACTATGGCTACACCTTC. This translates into CASSHGQGANYGYTF.

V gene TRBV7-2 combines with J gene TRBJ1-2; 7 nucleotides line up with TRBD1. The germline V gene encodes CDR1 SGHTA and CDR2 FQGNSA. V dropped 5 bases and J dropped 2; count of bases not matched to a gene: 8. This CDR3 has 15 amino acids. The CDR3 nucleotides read TGTGCCAGCAGCCGTGACAGGGCTCGAAACTATGGCTACACCTTC. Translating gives CASSRDRARNYGYTF.

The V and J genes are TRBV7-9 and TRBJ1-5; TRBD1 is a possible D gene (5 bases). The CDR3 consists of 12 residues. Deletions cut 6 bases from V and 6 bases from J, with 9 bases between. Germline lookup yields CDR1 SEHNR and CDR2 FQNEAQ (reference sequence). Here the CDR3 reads CASSSGAQPQHF. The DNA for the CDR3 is TGTGCCAGCAGTTCTGGGGCTCAGCCCCAGCATTTT.

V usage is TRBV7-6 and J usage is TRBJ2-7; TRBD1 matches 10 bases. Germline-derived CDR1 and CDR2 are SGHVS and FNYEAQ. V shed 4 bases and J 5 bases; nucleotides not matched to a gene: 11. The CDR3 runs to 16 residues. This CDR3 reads CASSSVSGTGVNEQYF. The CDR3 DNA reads TGTGCCAGCAGCTCCGTCTCCGGGACAGGGGTCAACGAGCAGTACTTC.

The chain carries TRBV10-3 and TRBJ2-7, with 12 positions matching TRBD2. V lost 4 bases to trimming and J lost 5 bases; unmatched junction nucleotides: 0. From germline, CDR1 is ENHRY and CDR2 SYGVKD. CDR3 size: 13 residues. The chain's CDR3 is CAISGLAGDEQYF. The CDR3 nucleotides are TGTGCCATCAGTGGACTAGCGGGAGACGAGCAGTACTTC.

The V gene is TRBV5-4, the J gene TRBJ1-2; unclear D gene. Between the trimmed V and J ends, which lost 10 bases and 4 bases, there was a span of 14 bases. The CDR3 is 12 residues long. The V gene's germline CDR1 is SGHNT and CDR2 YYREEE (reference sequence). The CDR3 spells CAGGRESYGYTF. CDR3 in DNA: TGTGCCGGAGGGAGGGAAAGCTATGGCTACACCTTC.

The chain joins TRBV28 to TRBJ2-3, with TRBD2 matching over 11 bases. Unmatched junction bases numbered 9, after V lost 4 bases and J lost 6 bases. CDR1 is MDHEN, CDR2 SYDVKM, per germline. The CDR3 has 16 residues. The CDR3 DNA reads TGTGCCAGCAGTTCCTTACTAGCGGGAGAGGCCGATACGCAGTATTTT. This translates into CASSSLLAGEADTQYF.

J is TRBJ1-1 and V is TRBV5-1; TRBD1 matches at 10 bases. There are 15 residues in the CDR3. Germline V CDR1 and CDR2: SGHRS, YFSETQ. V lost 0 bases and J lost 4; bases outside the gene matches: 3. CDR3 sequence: CASSLGTGGPTEAFF. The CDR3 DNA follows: TGCGCCAGCAGCTTGGGGACAGGGGGGCCCACTGAAGCTTTCTTT. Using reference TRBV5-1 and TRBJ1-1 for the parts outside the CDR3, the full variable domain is KAGVTQTPRYLIKTRGQQVTLSCSPISGHRSVSWYQQTPGQGLQFLFEYFSETQRNKGNFPGRFSGRQFSNSRSEMNVSTLELGDSALYLCASSLGTGGPTEAFFGQGTRLTVV.

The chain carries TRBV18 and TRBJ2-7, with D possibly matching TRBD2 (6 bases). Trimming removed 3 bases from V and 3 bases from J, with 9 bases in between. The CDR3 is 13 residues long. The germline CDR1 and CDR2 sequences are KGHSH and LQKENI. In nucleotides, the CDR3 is TGTGCCAGCTCACCTACGGAGGGCTACGAGCAGTACTTC. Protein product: CASSPTEGYEQYF.

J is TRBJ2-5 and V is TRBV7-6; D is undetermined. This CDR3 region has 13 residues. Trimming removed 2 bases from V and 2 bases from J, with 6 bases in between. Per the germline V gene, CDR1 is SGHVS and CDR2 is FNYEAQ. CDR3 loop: CASSLITQETQYF. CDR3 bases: TGTGCCAGCAGCTTAATCACTCAAGAGACCCAGTACTTC.

The DNA of the CDR3 is TGTGCCAGCAGCTTACCGACTAGCCTGAGCTCCTACAATGAGCAGTTCTTC. Protein sequence: CASSLPTSLSSYNEQFF. This rearrangement joins TRBV7-2 to TRBJ2-1, with 7 nucleotides matching TRBD2. This CDR3 contains 17 residues. Looked up from germline, CDR1 is SGHTA and CDR2 is FQGNSA. V dropped 2 bases and J dropped 0; count of bases not matched to a gene: 7.

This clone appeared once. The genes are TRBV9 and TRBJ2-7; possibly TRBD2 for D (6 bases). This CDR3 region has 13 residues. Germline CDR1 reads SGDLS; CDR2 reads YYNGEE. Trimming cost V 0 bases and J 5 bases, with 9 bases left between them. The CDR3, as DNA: TGTGCCAGCAGCGTAGCCGGGAGTAACGAGCAGTACTTC. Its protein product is CASSVAGSNEQYF. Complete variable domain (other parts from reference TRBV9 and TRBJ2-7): DSGVTQTPKHLITATGQRVTLRCSPRSGDLSVYWYQQSLDQGLQFLIQYYNGEERAKGNILERFSAQQFPDLHSELNLSSLELGDSALYFCASSVAGSNEQYFGPGTRLTVT.

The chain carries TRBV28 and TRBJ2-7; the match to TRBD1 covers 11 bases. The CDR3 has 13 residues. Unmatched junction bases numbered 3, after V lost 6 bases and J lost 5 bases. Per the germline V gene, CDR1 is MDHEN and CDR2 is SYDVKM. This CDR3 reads CASRDRGLDEQYF. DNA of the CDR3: TGTGCCAGCAGGGACAGGGGGCTCGACGAGCAGTACTTC. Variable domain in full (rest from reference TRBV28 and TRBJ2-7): DVKVTQSSRYLVKRTGEKVFLECVQDMDHENMFWYRQDPGLGLRLIYFSYDVKMKEKGDIPEGYSVSREKKERFSLILESASTNQTSMYLCASRDRGLDEQYFGPGTRLTVT.

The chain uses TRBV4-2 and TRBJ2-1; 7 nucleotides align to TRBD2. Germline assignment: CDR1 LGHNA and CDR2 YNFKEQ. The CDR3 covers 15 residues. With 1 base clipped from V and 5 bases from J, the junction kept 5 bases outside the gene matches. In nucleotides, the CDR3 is TGTGCCAGCAGCCAAGGGAGAGCGGGGCACAATGAGCAGTTCTTC. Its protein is CASSQGRAGHNEQFF.

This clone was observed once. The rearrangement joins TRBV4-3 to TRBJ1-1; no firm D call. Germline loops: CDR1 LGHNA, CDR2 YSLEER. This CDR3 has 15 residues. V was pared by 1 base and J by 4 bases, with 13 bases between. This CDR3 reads CASSQVYGGGTEAFF. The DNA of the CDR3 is TGCGCCAGCAGCCAAGTGTATGGAGGCGGCACTGAAGCTTTCTTT.

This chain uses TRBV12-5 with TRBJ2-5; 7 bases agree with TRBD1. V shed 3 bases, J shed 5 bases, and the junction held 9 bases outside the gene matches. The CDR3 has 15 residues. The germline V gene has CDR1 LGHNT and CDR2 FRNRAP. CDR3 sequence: CASGFQTGIGETQYF. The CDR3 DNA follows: TGTGCTAGTGGTTTCCAGACAGGGATAGGGGAGACCCAGTACTTC.

The CDR3 protein is CASSTSTSNEQFF. The CDR3 coding sequence is TGTGCCAGCAGCACGTCTACTAGCAATGAGCAGTTCTTC. This sequence joins TRBV5-4 and TRBJ2-1, with D perhaps TRBD2 (5 bases). Germline loops: CDR1 SGHNT, CDR2 YYREEE (reference sequence). The V end was cut by 4 bases, the J end by 6 bases, with 11 bases between. The CDR3 consists of 13 residues.

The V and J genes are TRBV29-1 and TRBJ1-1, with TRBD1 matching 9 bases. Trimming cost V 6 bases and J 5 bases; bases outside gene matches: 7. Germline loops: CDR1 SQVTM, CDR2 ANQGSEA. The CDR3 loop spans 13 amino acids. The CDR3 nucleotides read TGCAGCGTAGGAACAGGGGGCAATACTGAAGCTTTCTTT. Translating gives CSVGTGGNTEAFF.

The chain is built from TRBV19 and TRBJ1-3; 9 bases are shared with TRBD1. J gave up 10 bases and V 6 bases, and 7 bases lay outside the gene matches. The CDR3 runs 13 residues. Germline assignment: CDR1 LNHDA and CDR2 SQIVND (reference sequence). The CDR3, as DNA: TGTGCCAGTAGAGGACAGGGGAGAGCGACCATATATTTT. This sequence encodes CASRGQGRATIYF.

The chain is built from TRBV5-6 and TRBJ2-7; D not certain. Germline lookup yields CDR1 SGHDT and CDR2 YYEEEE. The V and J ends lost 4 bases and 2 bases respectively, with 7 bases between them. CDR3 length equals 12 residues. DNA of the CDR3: TGTGCCAGCAGCATAGAGCCCTACGAGCAGTACTTC. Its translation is CASSIEPYEQYF.

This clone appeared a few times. The CDR3 reads CASSITWTGPLGYTF. In nucleotides, the CDR3 is TGTGCCAGTAGTATTACTTGGACAGGTCCTCTTGGCTACACCTTC. The J gene is TRBJ1-2, the V gene TRBV19, with 7 bases that match TRBD1. Trimming took 3 bases from V and 7 from J; bases not matched to a gene: 11. CDR1 and CDR2 from the germline V gene are LNHDA and SQIVND (reference sequence). There are 15 residues in the CDR3.

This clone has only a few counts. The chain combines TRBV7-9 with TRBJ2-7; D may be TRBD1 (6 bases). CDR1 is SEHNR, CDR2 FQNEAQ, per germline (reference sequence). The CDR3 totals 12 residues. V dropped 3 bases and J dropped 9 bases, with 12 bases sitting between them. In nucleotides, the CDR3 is TGTGCCAGCAGCTTCACAGGGTCCGGGCAGTACTTC. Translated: CASSFTGSGQYF.